Presented here are 23 T cell receptor beta chains from one specimen sequenced in a study of OX40 agonist ivuxolimab in advanced cancers. Profiled with immunoSEQ multiplex PCR; TCRdb holds only in-frame clones, not every one. The table includes approximately 47,000 clones, approximately 90% detected once. The sequences come from CD4+ or CD8+ T cells sorted from blood, collected in a trial of the OX40 agonist ivuxolimab. The receptors shown here come from an adult with an advanced solid tumor such as melanoma, head and neck, liver or kidney cancer.

The CDR3 loop is CASSRSNQPQHF. For the CDR3, the DNA is TGTGCCAGCAGCCGTAGCAATCAGCCCCAGCATTTT. This chain connects TRBV11-2 to TRBJ1-5; no clear D gene. This CDR3 is 12 amino acids long. The germline V and J ends were trimmed by 5 bases and 0 bases, with 2 bases remaining between them. Looked up from germline, CDR1 is SGHAT and CDR2 is FQNNGV.

This chain links TRBV27 with TRBJ2-7; 9 nucleotides match TRBD1. Germline V lookup: CDR1 MNHEY, CDR2 SMNVEV (reference sequence). Trimming at V came to 5 bases and at J to 5 bases, leaving 7 bases not matched to a gene. The CDR3 loop spans 14 amino acids. The CDR3 DNA reads as TGTGCCAGCAGTCCATGGGACAGGGAGGACGAGCAGTACTTC. This encodes CASSPWDREDEQYF.

This clone was observed a handful of times. DNA for the CDR3: TGTGCCAGCAGGTTAGGGGAGCCCCAGCATTTT. It codes for CASRLGEPQHF. The V and J genes are TRBV6-6 and TRBJ1-5; maybe TRBD1 (5 bases). CDR1 MNHNY and CDR2 SVGAGI come from the germline V gene (reference sequence). CDR3 length: 11 residues. Trimming removed 6 bases at V and 8 bases at J, with 8 bases between.

The chain is built from TRBV2 and TRBJ1-5, with D unresolved. From germline, CDR1 is SNHLY and CDR2 FYNNEI. The CDR3 has 15 amino acids. Trimming took off 5 bases at V and 3 bases at J, with 14 bases between the two ends. The CDR3 is CASSSWWLNNQPQHF. The CDR3 DNA reads TGTGCCAGCAGTTCGTGGTGGCTCAACAATCAGCCCCAGCATTTT.

V gene TRBV18 combines with J gene TRBJ2-2; possibly TRBD1 for D (6 bases). The CDR3 has 17 amino acids. Trimming cost V 3 bases and J 3 bases, with 17 bases left between them. From germline, CDR1 is KGHSH and CDR2 LQKENI. The CDR3 protein is CASSPSPAGADTGELFF. CDR3 DNA sequence: TGTGCCAGCTCACCCTCCCCAGCAGGGGCCGACACCGGGGAGCTGTTTTTT.

V usage is TRBV13 and J usage is TRBJ1-5; the match to TRBD1 covers 7 bases. V trimming: 2 bases; J trimming: 1 base; junction bases outside the gene matches: 8. The CDR3 sequence is 17 residues long. CDR1 is PRHDT, CDR2 FYEKMQ, per germline (reference sequence). CDR3 DNA: TGTGCCAGCAGCTTAACAGGGGCTTTAGGGAGCAATCAGCCCCAGCATTTT. Translation: CASSLTGALGSNQPQHF.

This rearrangement joins TRBV5-8 to TRBJ1-1; D call uncertain. Trimming left V 1 base short and J 0 bases short, with 7 bases between. CDR3 length: 14 amino acids. Germline CDR1 SGHTS, CDR2 YDEGEE. The CDR3 sequence: CASSLYPVNTEAFF. DNA of the CDR3: TGTGCCAGCAGCTTGTATCCGGTGAACACTGAAGCTTTCTTT.

This clone showed up just once. The genes are TRBV27 and TRBJ1-1, with D hard to call. Per germline, CDR1 MNHEY and CDR2 SMNVEV (reference sequence). This CDR3 has 13 amino acids. Trimming stripped 6 bases from V and 0 bases from J, with 8 bases between. Here the CDR3 DNA reads TGTGCCAGCAGCCTCCGGATGAACACTGAAGCTTTCTTT. This sequence encodes CASSLRMNTEAFF.

The rearrangement uses TRBV9 and TRBJ1-4; D may be TRBD1 (5 bases). The CDR3 consists of 15 residues. Germline V gene data show CDR1 as SGDLS and CDR2 as YYNGEE. Deletions cut 2 bases from V and 0 bases from J, with 8 bases between. DNA of the CDR3: TGTGCCAGCAGCGTCGGGGGGGCAACTAATGAAAAACTGTTTTTT. Its protein product is CASSVGGATNEKLFF.

This rearrangement joins TRBV9 to TRBJ1-2; possibly TRBD1 for D (6 bases). CDR3 length equals 11 residues. The V gene lost 3 bases and the J gene lost 8 bases, with 8 bases spanning the gap. Germline values: CDR1 SGDLS, CDR2 YYNGEE. In nucleotides, the CDR3 is TGTGCCAGCAGCGAGGGACACGGCTACACCTTC. This gives the protein CASSEGHGYTF.

The chain couples TRBV18 to TRBJ1-4; D uncertain. Trimming cost V 3 bases and J 7 bases, with 15 bases left between them. Germline loops: CDR1 KGHSH, CDR2 LQKENI. The CDR3 has 15 residues. The CDR3 reads CASSPIHENGEKLFF. As DNA, the CDR3 is TGTGCCAGCTCACCTATACATGAAAATGGTGAAAAACTGTTTTTT.

In this sample, this clone turned up a few times. The V gene is TRBV6-6, the J gene TRBJ2-4, with 8 positions matching TRBD1. Per the germline V gene, CDR1 is MNHNY and CDR2 is SVGAGI (reference sequence). Trimming removed 6 bases from V and 8 bases from J; junction bases left unmatched: 9. This CDR3 comprises 14 residues. The CDR3 spells CASSDRGKEDIQYF. The CDR3 region has the DNA TGTGCCAGCAGCGACAGGGGAAAAGAGGACATTCAGTACTTC.

The V call is TRBV11-3, the J call TRBJ1-1, with D possibly matching TRBD1 (5 bases). The germline CDR1 and CDR2 sequences are SGHNT and YENEEA. There are 15 residues in the CDR3. The V end was cut by 0 bases, the J end by 8 bases, with 16 bases between. The DNA for the CDR3 is TGTGCCAGCAGCTTAGATCGAGGGGCCTCGAGGGAAGCTTTCTTT. It translates to CASSLDRGASREAFF.

On this clone: Other DNA sequences in the sample encode the same CDR3. The chain is built from TRBV27 and TRBJ2-7, with a weak D call TRBD2 (5 bases). CDR3 length: 13 residues. Germline assignment: CDR1 MNHEY and CDR2 SMNVEV (reference sequence). V gave up 3 bases and J gave up 3 bases, with 9 bases separating them. In DNA, the CDR3 is TGTGCCAGCAGTTTCCGGGGTAGCTACGAGCAGTACTTC. Amino acid sequence: CASSFRGSYEQYF.

The chain links TRBV7-8 to TRBJ2-7; 8 bases map to TRBD2. V shed 6 bases and J 0 bases; nucleotides not matched to a gene: 4. CDR1 and CDR2 (germline): SGHVS, FQNEAQ. The CDR3 loop spans 14 amino acids. The DNA of the CDR3 is TGTGCCAGCAGTCGGGGGGGGAGCTCCTACGAGCAGTACTTC. It encodes CASSRGGSSYEQYF.

This sequence joins TRBV7-3 and TRBJ1-1; unclear D gene. The germline gives CDR1 SGHTA, CDR2 FQGTGA. This CDR3 spans 15 amino acids. The V end lost 0 bases, the J end lost 3 bases, and 11 bases lay between the germline ends. The CDR3 reads CASSLTGGSDTEAFF. CDR3 in DNA: TGTGCCAGCAGCTTAACGGGCGGTTCGGACACTGAAGCTTTCTTT.

The chain has TRBV19 and TRBJ2-1; D may be TRBD2 (6 bases). The germline gives CDR1 LNHDA, CDR2 SQIVND (reference sequence). Trimming pared 6 bases from V and 0 bases from J, leaving 15 bases between. The CDR3 loop spans 16 amino acids. The CDR3 sequence is CASRLGGFVSYNEQFF. The DNA of the CDR3 is TGTGCCAGTAGGCTGGGGGGTTTTGTCTCCTACAATGAGCAGTTCTTC.

The rearrangement joins TRBV9 to TRBJ1-1; 8 positions agree with TRBD1. Germline loops: CDR1 SGDLS, CDR2 YYNGEE. V was pared by 3 bases and J by 5 bases, with 9 bases of the junction left unmatched. The CDR3 loop spans 15 amino acids. The chain's CDR3 is CASSASGGAGTEAFF. The CDR3 nucleotides are TGTGCCAGCAGCGCTTCAGGGGGCGCAGGGACTGAAGCTTTCTTT.

The chain has TRBV27 and TRBJ2-1; 7 nucleotides align to TRBD2. J was trimmed by 4 bases and V by 5 bases; bases with no gene match: 11. Looked up from germline, CDR1 is MNHEY and CDR2 is SMNVEV (reference sequence). The CDR3 has 16 residues. CDR3 residues: CASSDSGYRSYNEQFF. CDR3 in DNA: TGTGCCAGCAGTGATAGCGGGTATCGCTCTTACAATGAGCAGTTCTTC.

The chain's CDR3 is CASTIGGHNEQFF. CDR3 sequence (DNA): TGTGCCAGCACCATCGGAGGGCACAATGAGCAGTTCTTC. This chain links TRBV5-4 with TRBJ2-1, with D possibly being TRBD2 (6 bases). Germline V gene data show CDR1 as SGHNT and CDR2 as YYREEE (reference sequence). V gave up 6 bases and J gave up 5 bases, with 12 bases separating them. CDR3 length: 13 amino acids.

The V gene is TRBV5-4, the J gene TRBJ1-1; no clear D. Per the germline V gene, CDR1 is SGHNT and CDR2 is YYREEE (reference sequence). V was clipped by 0 bases and J by 1 base, with 7 bases between them. This CDR3 has 14 amino acids. This CDR3 reads CASSLVSGNTEAFF. CDR3 sequence (DNA): TGTGCCAGCAGCTTGGTCTCAGGGAACACTGAAGCTTTCTTT.

This clone is classed as medium-sized. The chain carries TRBV19 and TRBJ2-7, with D unresolved. In germline, CDR1 is LNHDA, CDR2 SQIVND (reference sequence). V was shortened by 3 bases and J by 5 bases, with 14 bases between the two germline ends. The CDR3 contains 14 residues. The CDR3 loop reads CASSIEVLQDEQYF. The CDR3 region has the DNA TGTGCCAGTAGTATTGAGGTTCTCCAGGACGAGCAGTACTTC.

The chain employs TRBV6-5 and TRBJ1-4; 11 bases are shared with TRBD1. Germline CDR1 is MNHEY and CDR2 is SVGAGI. This CDR3 contains 14 residues. With 6 bases clipped from V and 8 bases from J, the junction kept 5 bases outside the gene matches. Written as DNA, the CDR3 is TGTGCCAGCAGCTGGACAGGGGGCCGGGAAAAACTGTTTTTT. Residues: CASSWTGGREKLFF.